This T cell receptor (beta chain) is from a study of shared clonotypes between healthy human individuals. Study-wide background: Per-donor plates numbered three CD4 naive, three CD4 memory, two CD8 naive and one CD8 memory. General study results and limits: Rarefaction indicated that sorted-subset sequencing remained incomplete although depth was large.

A remark on this clone: Antigen: not known.

Samples underwent the assay at deep level. TCRdb keeps only in-frame clones here, not all; method: immunoSEQ multiplex PCR. In the table there are some 2,500,000 clones, less than 95% of which are singletons. Those who donated, Caucasian adults without exception, all lived in Nashville, Tennessee. V lost 3 bases and J lost 3; bases outside the gene matches: 3. The CDR3 is made up of 14 amino acids. CDR1 and CDR2 from the germline V gene are SEHNR and FQNEAQ (reference sequence). J is TRBJ2-5 and V is TRBV7-9; 8 bases match TRBD2. The source is a man younger than 30 in good health. Some clones in this sample may be carry-over from other donors' samples. Material: naive CD4+ T cells from PBMCs. Noted subset: CD45RA+ positively selected. CDR3 in amino acids: CASSFGGGKETQYF. The CDR3 nucleotides read TGTGCCAGCAGCTTCGGGGGGGGAAAAGAGACCCAGTACTTC.